This T cell receptor (beta chain) is from a study of read filtering for tumor transcriptome and immune sequencing. Study as a whole: Whole-transcriptome libraries were prepared after DNase treatment. IR-seq gave about 3.5 to 10.27 million TCR reads per sample; RNA-seq gave roughly 75 to 1,300. Study results and limitations: Even smaller IR-seq throughput identified most shared clonotypes. Without single-read clonotypes, shared clonotype proportions correlated more between IR-seq and RNA-seq.

There are many counts of this clonotype. No antigen is known for it. From roughly 400 ng of RNA, a library with molecular barcoded alpha/delta and beta/gamma adaptors was made. One entry per CDR3 protein results from TCRdb running MiXCR on the reads. The sample includes around 40,000 distinct CDR3 sequences, 10% to 15% seen only once; the top ten take around 35%. CDR1 and CDR2 (germline): SEHNR, FQNEAQ (reference sequence). Trimming at V came to 5 bases and at J to 9 bases, leaving 16 bases not matched to a gene. The CDR3 has 16 amino acids. The chain employs TRBV7-9 and TRBJ2-3, with 8 bases aligning to TRBD1. The source of this sequence is a donor at least 40 years old with multiple myeloma. Sequences were obtained from a population of CD138-negative cells sorted from bone marrow. The CDR3, as DNA: TGTGCCAGCAGCCTTGACAGGGGATTTGGAAGGTGGACGCAGTATTTT. This codes for CASSLDRGFGRWTQYF.